These 29 T cell receptor beta chains originate from one sample sequenced in a study of blood T cell repertoires in COVID-19. The repertoire was sequenced with immunoSEQ multiplex PCR; TCRdb's copy has only in-frame clones and lacks some. The table includes fewer than 300,000 clones, about four fifths detected once. The sequenced sample consisted of peripheral blood. The receptors shown here come from a human donor with COVID-19, enrolled during active disease. The donor label of this sample is uncertain.

This sequence joins TRBV6-2 or TRBV6-3 and TRBJ2-1; D perhaps matches TRBD2 (5 bases). This CDR3 has 14 amino acids. The germline CDR1 and CDR2 sequences are MNHEY and SVGEGT. V shed 4 bases and J shed 2 bases, with 9 bases lying between them. The CDR3 reads CASSSEGTYNEQFF. CDR3 in DNA: TGTGCCAGCAGTTCTGAGGGAACCTACAATGAGCAGTTCTTC.

The chain uses TRBV11-1 and TRBJ1-1; D may be TRBD1 (6 bases). Germline CDR1 and CDR2: SGHAT and FQDESV (reference sequence). This CDR3 region has 14 residues. V was pared by 3 bases and J by 3 bases, with 11 bases between. CDR3 in DNA: TGTGCCAGCAGCTTCGGTGGGGGCGACACTGAAGCTTTCTTT. This translates into CASSFGGGDTEAFF.

The chain employs TRBV5-1 and TRBJ2-3; no firm D call. The V end was cut by 0 bases, the J end by 6 bases, with 8 bases between. Per the germline V gene, CDR1 is SGHRS and CDR2 is YFSETQ. The CDR3 loop spans 13 amino acids. CDR3 protein: CASSLGLRDTQYF. CDR3 DNA sequence: TGCGCCAGCAGCTTGGGACTTCGGGATACGCAGTATTTT.

This clone occurred a few times. The V call is TRBV25-1, the J call TRBJ2-7; D gene uncertain. The germline CDR1 and CDR2 sequences are MGHDK and SYGVNS. V was pared by 2 bases and J by 11 bases, with 10 bases between. The CDR3 loop spans 11 amino acids. The CDR3 region has the DNA TGTGCCAGCAGTGAAAACACGATAAAGTACTTC. It translates to CASSENTIKYF.

J is TRBJ1-1 and V is TRBV29-1; 7 positions match TRBD1. J gave up 5 bases and V 6 bases, and 9 bases lay outside the gene matches. The length of the CDR3 is 13 residues. The V gene's germline CDR1 is SQVTM and CDR2 ANQGSEA. The CDR3 sequence is CSVSTTGETEAFF. The CDR3 DNA follows: TGCAGCGTCTCTACAACAGGGGAGACTGAAGCTTTCTTT.

The chain carries TRBV30 and TRBJ1-6; 8 nucleotides line up with TRBD1. CDR3 size: 14 residues. Per germline, CDR1 GTSNPN and CDR2 SVGIG (reference sequence). Trimming cost V 0 bases and J 9 bases; bases outside gene matches: 4. The CDR3 spells CAWSVGQGGSPLHF. The CDR3 DNA follows: TGTGCCTGGAGTGTAGGACAGGGTGGTTCACCCCTCCACTTT.

The chain couples TRBV9 to TRBJ1-2; weak D call: TRBD1 (6 bases). Looked up from germline, CDR1 is SGDLS and CDR2 is YYNGEE. V lost 1 base, J lost 6 bases, and 13 bases lay in between. The CDR3 is 14 amino acids. CDR3 coding DNA: TGTGCCAGCAGCGTAACGCAGGGGTACGATGGCTACACCTTC. This sequence encodes CASSVTQGYDGYTF.

About this clone itself: Other DNA sequences in this specimen translate into the identical CDR3. The V call is TRBV5-1, the J call TRBJ1-3; D is unclear. V was shortened by 0 bases and J by 0 bases, with 4 bases between the two germline ends. CDR1 and CDR2 from the germline V gene are SGHRS and YFSETQ. The CDR3 spans 14 residues. CDR3 DNA sequence: TGCGCCAGCAGCTTGGCCGGCTCTGGAAACACCATATATTTT. Amino acids: CASSLAGSGNTIYF.

The V and J genes are TRBV10-3 and TRBJ1-1; D is ambiguous. V was clipped by 6 bases and J by 4 bases, with 15 bases between them. Germline values: CDR1 ENHRY, CDR2 SYGVKD. The CDR3 covers 14 residues. The CDR3 DNA is TGTGCCATCAGATACGCACGAGGGAGCACTGAAGCTTTCTTT. Amino acid sequence: CAIRYARGSTEAFF.

This clone was detected once. The chain recombines TRBV20-1 with TRBJ2-1, with 13 bases fitting TRBD2. This CDR3 spans 16 amino acids. Germline V lookup: CDR1 DFQATT, CDR2 SNEGSKA (reference sequence). J gave up 0 bases and V 3 bases, and 2 bases lay outside the gene matches. The CDR3 loop reads CSASRTSGSSYNEQFF. The CDR3 coding sequence is TGCAGTGCTAGTAGGACTAGCGGGAGCTCCTACAATGAGCAGTTCTTC.

This clone was counted once. CDR3 sequence reads: CASRLASQGAGETQYF. CDR3 sequence (DNA): TGTGCCAGCAGATTAGCATCCCAGGGGGCAGGAGAGACCCAGTACTTC. The V gene is TRBV6-6, the J gene TRBJ2-5; 8 positions agree with TRBD1. The CDR3 is 16 amino acids. V lost 6 bases and J lost 4; bases outside the gene matches: 13. CDR1 is MNHNY, CDR2 SVGAGI, per germline (reference sequence).

V and J are TRBV27 and TRBJ2-1; 14 positions match TRBD2. Germline trimming cut 1 base from V and 8 bases from J; bases unmatched to any gene: 4. The CDR3 is 16 amino acids. Germline-derived CDR1 and CDR2 are MNHEY and SMNVEV (reference sequence). This CDR3 is CASSLLGTSGSYEQFF. The CDR3 DNA follows: TGTGCCAGCAGTTTATTGGGGACTAGCGGGAGCTATGAGCAGTTCTTC.

This chain joins TRBV6-8 and TRBJ1-3, with D tentatively TRBD1 (5 bases). The CDR3 sequence is 17 residues long. Per the germline V gene, CDR1 is MNHGY and CDR2 is SAAAGT. Trimming took 5 bases from V and 3 from J, leaving 20 bases between them. CDR3 residues: CASSPNSDTQFGNTIYF. The CDR3 DNA sequence: TGTGCCAGCAGTCCGAACTCGGACACTCAGTTTGGAAACACCATATATTTT.

The chain carries TRBV9 and TRBJ2-5; 8 bases map to TRBD2. CDR3 length equals 16 residues. V shed 2 bases and J 2 bases; nucleotides not matched to a gene: 8. Germline V lookup: CDR1 SGDLS, CDR2 YYNGEE. CDR3 DNA: TGTGCCAGCAGCGTGGGGGGAGCGGGAGTTCAAGAGACCCAGTACTTC. Protein: CASSVGGAGVQETQYF.

Of note for this clone: Other DNA sequences within the sample encode an identical CDR3. The chain couples TRBV5-4 to TRBJ2-3; D remains unclear. Between the trimmed V and J ends, which lost 3 bases and 3 bases, there was a span of 8 bases. This CDR3 is built from 13 residues. The germline CDR1 and CDR2 sequences are SGHNT and YYREEE (reference sequence). CDR3 bases: TGTGCCAGCAGCTCGGTCGGGACAGATACGCAGTATTTT. Its translation is CASSSVGTDTQYF.

This chain uses TRBV18 with TRBJ2-1, with 8 bases fitting TRBD2. Germline loops: CDR1 KGHSH, CDR2 LQKENI. The length of the CDR3 is 15 residues. V trimming: 3 bases; J trimming: 4 bases; junction bases outside the gene matches: 5. The CDR3 DNA reads as TGTGCCAGCTCACCGCTAGGGACTAGTTACAATGAGCAGTTCTTC. Protein: CASSPLGTSYNEQFF.

About this clone itself: Other DNA sequences in the same sample also yield this CDR3. The gene calls are TRBV7-6 and TRBJ2-3, with 13 positions matching TRBD2. Per germline, CDR1 SGHVS and CDR2 FNYEAQ. This CDR3 is 15 amino acids long. The V and J ends lost 5 bases and 6 bases, in that order; junction bases with no gene match: 5. CDR3: CASSSGLAGADTQYF. The CDR3 DNA is TGTGCCAGCAGCAGTGGACTAGCGGGAGCGGATACGCAGTATTTT.

This chain joins TRBV5-1 and TRBJ2-7, with 9 bases lining up with TRBD2. The CDR3 totals 14 residues. V lost 5 bases and J lost 6; bases outside the gene matches: 9. Germline V CDR1 and CDR2: SGHRS, YFSETQ. In nucleotides, the CDR3 is TGCGCCAGCAGTCCCTTGAGGCGGGAGGGCGAGCAGTACTTC. Translating it yields CASSPLRREGEQYF.

This rearrangement joins TRBV12-3 or TRBV12-4 to TRBJ2-3, with a tentative D call TRBD1 (6 bases). Trimming removed 5 bases at V and 9 bases at J, with 12 bases between. There are 12 residues in the CDR3. DNA of the CDR3: TGTGCCAGCAGTGGCAGGGGCACGACGCAGTATTTT. Protein product: CASSGRGTTQYF.

V usage is TRBV7-2 and J usage is TRBJ1-6; 7 nucleotides match TRBD1. There are 15 residues in the CDR3. The germline V gene encodes CDR1 SGHTA and CDR2 FQGNSA. J was trimmed by 7 bases and V by 5 bases; bases with no gene match: 8. The CDR3 reads CASSVDRALNSPLHF. CDR3 coding DNA: TGTGCCAGCAGCGTTGACAGGGCCCTCAATTCACCCCTCCACTTT.

The chain recombines TRBV4-3 with TRBJ1-4; D is unresolved. The germline gives CDR1 LGHNA, CDR2 YSLEER. The CDR3 runs to 16 residues. The V and J ends lost 4 bases and 0 bases respectively, with 12 bases between them. CDR3 nucleotides: TGCGCCAGCAGCCGTACCGGTCCCCCAACTAATGAAAAACTGTTTTTT. Residues: CASSRTGPPTNEKLFF.

On this clone: Relative to the germline gene, one junction end is altered; a read error may explain this. The sample carries other DNA sequences with the same CDR3. This chain links TRBV25-1 with TRBJ1-2; possibly TRBD1 for D (5 bases). The CDR3 is 15 amino acids. Germline V gene lookup returns CDR1 MGHDK and CDR2 SYGVNS. DNA of the CDR3: TGTGCTAGCAGTGAAGGTTCGGCAGGGAACTATGGCTACACCTTC. Its translation is CASSEGSAGNYGYTF.

The rearrangement uses TRBV29-1 and TRBJ1-1; D unresolved. V lost 4 bases to trimming and J lost 1 base, with 7 bases between them. This CDR3 comprises 12 residues. Germline CDR1 and CDR2: SQVTM and ANQGSEA. CDR3 sequence: CSVAKRNTEAFF. DNA for the CDR3: TGCAGCGTTGCTAAAAGGAACACTGAAGCTTTCTTT.

A note on this clone: Different DNA sequences within this sample yield the same CDR3. The V and J genes are TRBV4-1 and TRBJ2-7; 8 positions agree with TRBD1. Germline CDR1 is MGHRA and CDR2 is YSYEKL. The ends lost 4 bases at V and 0 bases at J; junction bases unmatched: 5. The CDR3 spans 15 residues. The chain's CDR3 is CASSLRTGSSYEQYF. For the CDR3, the DNA is TGCGCCAGCAGCCTTAGGACAGGGAGCTCCTACGAGCAGTACTTC.

The table lists this clone with a count of one. The gene calls are TRBV28 and TRBJ1-3, with 7 positions matching TRBD1. The CDR3 totals 15 residues. Germline values: CDR1 MDHEN, CDR2 SYDVKM. After removal of 6 bases from V and 0 bases from J, the junction contained 5 bases not matched to a gene. The CDR3 reads CASSPGQFSGNTIYF. The CDR3 nucleotides are TGTGCCAGCAGCCCGGGACAGTTCTCTGGAAACACCATATATTTT.

The gene calls are TRBV9 and TRBJ1-4, with TRBD1 matching over 7 bases. This CDR3 has 15 amino acids. V trimming: 4 bases; J trimming: 8 bases; junction bases outside the gene matches: 11. Germline V gives CDR1 SGDLS, CDR2 YYNGEE. The CDR3 DNA reads TGTGCCAGCAGCCTGCGGACAGGCCTGGGAGAAAAACTGTTTTTT. The encoded protein is CASSLRTGLGEKLFF.

Only a few counts were recorded for this clone. A read error may produce the germline difference seen at one junction end. Here the CDR3 reads CASSLAGGLTEQYF. CDR3 in DNA: TGTGCCAGCAGCCTAGCGGGAGGACTAACCGAGCAGTACTTC. The chain has TRBV7-2 and TRBJ2-7, with 11 nucleotides matching TRBD2. The CDR3 consists of 14 residues. The germline V gene has CDR1 SGHTA and CDR2 FQGNSA.

J is TRBJ2-3 and V is TRBV7-2, with D possibly matching TRBD2 (6 bases). There are 15 residues in the CDR3. Germline V CDR1 and CDR2: SGHTA, FQGNSA. Trimming shortened V by 2 bases and J by 2 bases, and 11 bases separated the two germline ends. Written as DNA, the CDR3 is TGTGCCAGCAGCTTATTTGCGGGGACCACAGATACGCAGTATTTT. The encoded protein is CASSLFAGTTDTQYF.

The rearrangement uses TRBV3-1 (or the pseudogene TRBV3-2) and TRBJ2-7; TRBD2 matches at 11 bases. J lost 2 bases, V lost 0 bases, and 12 bases had no gene match. The V gene's germline CDR1 is LGHDT and CDR2 YNNKEL (reference sequence). The CDR3 has 19 amino acids. CDR3 coding DNA: TGTGCCAGCAGCCAAGATGCCCGAGATCCTAGCGGGGGGACCTACGAGCAGTACTTC. Translated: CASSQDARDPSGGTYEQYF.